Here is one T cell receptor (beta chain) with its context. The PCR employed 60 Vbeta primers together with 13 Jbeta primers. Sequenced by immunoSEQ multiplex PCR; TCRdb stores in-frame clones only, minus some. This sample has under 200,000 clones, with 75% to 90% found just once. The source of the sample is a study of cytomegalovirus exposure and HLA in healthy donors. The TCR sequence derives from a woman in her 30s in good health and CMV-seronegative. Sequencing was done on a sample of PBMCs.

The CDR3 here is CASRPGHRGESDTQYF. The CDR3 DNA reads TGCGCCAGCAGACCCGGACACCGAGGAGAAAGTGATACGCAGTATTTT. The chain is built from TRBV5-1 and TRBJ2-3; D may be TRBD1 (5 bases). The V gene's germline CDR1 is SGHRS and CDR2 YFSETQ. The CDR3 loop spans 16 amino acids. Trimming removed 5 bases from V and 6 bases from J, with 22 bases in between.